This T cell receptor (beta chain) was captured by sequencing in a study of OX40 agonist ivuxolimab in advanced cancers. TCRdb's copy holds only in-frame clones and misses some; the assay was immunoSEQ multiplex PCR. The sample has 95,000 to 150,000 clones, over 85% seen once. CDR1 is SNHLY, CDR2 FYNNEI, per germline. Trimming removed 8 bases from V and 2 bases from J, with 19 bases in between. This CDR3 has 15 residues. J is TRBJ2-7 and V is TRBV2, with a tentative D call TRBD2 (5 bases). The input for sequencing was CD4+ or CD8+ T cells sorted from blood, taken in a trial of the OX40 agonist ivuxolimab. The origin of this receptor is an adult with an advanced solid tumor such as melanoma, head and neck, liver or kidney cancer. The CDR3 here is CASGRGLPGTYEQYF. CDR3 DNA sequence: TGTGCCAGCGGCAGAGGGCTCCCCGGGACCTACGAGCAGTACTTC.